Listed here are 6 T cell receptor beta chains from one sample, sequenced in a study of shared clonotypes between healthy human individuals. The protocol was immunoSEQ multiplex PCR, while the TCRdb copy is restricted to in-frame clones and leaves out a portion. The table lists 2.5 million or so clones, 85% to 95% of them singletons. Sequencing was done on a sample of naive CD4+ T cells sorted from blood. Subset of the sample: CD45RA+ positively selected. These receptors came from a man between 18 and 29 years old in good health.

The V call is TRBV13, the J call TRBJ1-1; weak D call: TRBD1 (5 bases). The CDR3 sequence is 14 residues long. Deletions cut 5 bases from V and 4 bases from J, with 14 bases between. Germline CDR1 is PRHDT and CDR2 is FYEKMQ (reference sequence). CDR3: CASSLERGVTEAFF. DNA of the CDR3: TGTGCCAGCAGCCTGGAGCGGGGGGTCACTGAAGCTTTCTTT. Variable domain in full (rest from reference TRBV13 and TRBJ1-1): AAGVIQSPRHLIKEKRETATLKCYPIPRHDTVYWYQQGPGQDPQFLISFYEKMQSDKGSIPDRFSAQQFSDYHSELNMSSLELGDSALYFCASSLERGVTEAFFGQGTRLTVV.

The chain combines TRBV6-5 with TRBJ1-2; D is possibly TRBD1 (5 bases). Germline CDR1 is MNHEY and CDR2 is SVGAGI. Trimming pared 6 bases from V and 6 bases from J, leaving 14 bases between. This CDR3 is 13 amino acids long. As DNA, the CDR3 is TGTGCCAGCAGCCCCGGGACGGGGGATGGCTACACCTTC. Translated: CASSPGTGDGYTF.

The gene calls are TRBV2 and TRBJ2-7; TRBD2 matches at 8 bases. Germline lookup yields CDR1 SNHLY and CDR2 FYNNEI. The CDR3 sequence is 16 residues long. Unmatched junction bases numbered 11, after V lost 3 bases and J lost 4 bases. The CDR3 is CASSDLSSGEDYEQYF. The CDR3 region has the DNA TGTGCCAGCAGTGACCTGAGTAGCGGGGAAGATTACGAGCAGTACTTC.

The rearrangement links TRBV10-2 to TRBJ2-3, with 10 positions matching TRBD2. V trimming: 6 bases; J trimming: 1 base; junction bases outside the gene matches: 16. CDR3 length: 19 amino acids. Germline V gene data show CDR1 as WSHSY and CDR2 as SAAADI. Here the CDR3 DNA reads TGCGCCAGCAGACTCAGGGCGGCTAGCGGGAGAGGTGGCACAGATACGCAGTATTTT. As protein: CASRLRAASGRGGTDTQYF.

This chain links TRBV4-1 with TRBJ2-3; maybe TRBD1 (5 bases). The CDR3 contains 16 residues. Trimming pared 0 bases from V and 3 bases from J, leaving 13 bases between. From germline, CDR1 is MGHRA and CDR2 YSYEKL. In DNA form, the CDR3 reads TGCGCCAGCAGCCAAGAACCCCAGGGTTATACAGATACGCAGTATTTT. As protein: CASSQEPQGYTDTQYF.

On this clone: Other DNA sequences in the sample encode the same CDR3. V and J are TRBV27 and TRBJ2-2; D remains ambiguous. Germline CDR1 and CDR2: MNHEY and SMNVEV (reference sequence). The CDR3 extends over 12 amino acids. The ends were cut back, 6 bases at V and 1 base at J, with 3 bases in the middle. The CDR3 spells CASRRNTGELFF. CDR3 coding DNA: TGTGCCAGCAGGAGGAACACCGGGGAGCTGTTTTTT.